The text below deals with one T cell receptor (beta chain). Its antigen specificity is not known. Within one base of it there is no much larger clone, and no base qualities were kept. Via the germline V gene, CDR1 is MGHDK and CDR2 SYGVNS. The CDR3 runs 15 residues from the cysteine to the phenylalanine. Here the CDR3 DNA is all that survives: 45 bases in frame from base 1. The V end loses 3 bases and the J end loses 8 bases, and a stretch of 14 bases separates them. The data originate from a study of blood T cell repertoires in COVID-19 (TCRdb year 2020). With regard to the full study: Collaborator samples came from the United States, Italy and Spain and covered acute and convalescent phases of COVID-19. The prospective study material was composed of cDNA or gDNA derived from T cells, B-cell-depleted T cells, or PBMCs. Deeply sampled blood TCRbeta repertoires from subjects exposed to, actively infected with, or recovered from COVID-19 were included in the dataset. The repertoires were made available in a free public database intended to serve as a resource for research on the immune response to SARS-CoV-2. Samples came from the ongoing ImmuneRACE study (first 160 participants) plus 1,254 subjects from 6 global collaborators. Sample metadata almost always included a de-identified subject ID, COVID-19 status, age in years and sex. Where available, HLA class I and class II types were obtained from metadata supplied by the sample provider rather than from assay-based typing.

TCRbeta CDR3 regions were amplified from genomic DNA using the immunoSEQ Assay, a bias-controlled multiplex PCR. Per the source publication's procedure: Within the assay, amplification of reference gene primers was used to estimate how many nucleated cells each sample contained. To quantify the absolute abundance of each unique TCRbeta CDR3 rearrangement, sequence reads were collapsed and filtered. For each sample, productive Simpson clonality was calculated as the square root of Simpson's diversity index across productive rearrangements. TCRdb provides this immuneACCESS table in a form limited to in-frame rearrangements. Some clones are lacking; in checked studies, under half of them reflect an unresolved V gene, and why the rest are absent is not known. Clonal size and the V and J genes are those of that table, whereas D and trimming came from the DNA. Recorded for this sample are 140,000 to 150,000 clones; approximately 81% of them occurred a single time. The ten largest clones take up 35% to 45% of the sample.

Each collaborating institution followed its own protocols to collect whole blood in K2EDTA tubes. Collaborator samples were shipped for TCRbeta analysis as frozen whole blood, isolated PBMCs, or DNA extracted from either sample type. General study outcomes and caveats: How much clinical and demographic metadata was included differed by source and by participant, and the metadata was provided uncurated.

The sample was peripheral blood. This clonotype originated in a human donor in a cohort sampled during active COVID-19. The chain joins TRBV25-1 to TRBJ1-6; the best D guess is TRBD1, with 5 bases matching. The CDR3 region reads CASSDGRAGYSPLHF. The DNA is TGTGCCAGCAGTGATGGCAGGGCAGGATATTCACCCCTCCACTTT.